One and the same sample provided the 19 T cell receptor beta chains below, sequenced in a study of Ad26.COV2.S vaccination and SARS-CoV-2 variants. Only in-frame clones appear in the TCRdb table, and some are missing; sequencing was by immunoSEQ multiplex PCR. Here the sample spans roughly 350,000 clones, around 88% being singletons. Noted treatment: some 20 received Ad26.COV2.S at low or high dose, single or two shots; about 5 received placebo; per-sample allocation not given. Material that was analyzed had been drawn on day 63 after the first vaccine or placebo injection. The starting material was peripheral blood, obtained in a trial of Ad26.COV2.S vaccine versus placebo. The receptor set was obtained from a person aged 18-65 years who received the Ad26.COV2.S COVID-19 vaccine or a placebo.

The chain recombines TRBV3-1 (or the pseudogene TRBV3-2) with TRBJ1-4; tentatively, D is TRBD1 (5 bases). The V gene lost 0 bases and the J gene lost 6 bases, with 14 bases spanning the gap. The CDR3 is made up of 16 amino acids. Germline V gene sequence: CDR1 LGHDT, CDR2 YNNKEL (reference sequence). In DNA, the CDR3 is TGTGCCAGCAGCCAAGATTGGTGGGGGGAGGATGAAAAACTGTTTTTT. It translates to CASSQDWWGEDEKLFF.

In regard to this clone: A read error may account for a junction end that differs from germline. The chain carries TRBV19 and TRBJ2-4; tentatively, D is TRBD1 (6 bases). From germline, CDR1 is LNHDA and CDR2 SQIVND (reference sequence). CDR3 length equals 15 residues. The CDR3 region has the DNA TGTGCCAGTTCCCCCCGAGCAGGGGTGATCCCCAGTTTTAACTTC. Its translation is CASSPRAGVIPSFNF.

Details on this clone: The germline gene is not matched at one end of the junction; a read error may be the cause. The chain employs TRBV7-7 and TRBJ2-5, with 8 bases matching TRBD1. Germline V lookup: CDR1 SSHAT, CDR2 FNYEAQ (reference sequence). CDR3 length: 13 amino acids. For the CDR3, the DNA is TGTGCTAGCAGCCGACAGGGGAAAGAGACCCAGTACTTC. Its translation is CASSRQGKETQYF.

The V and J genes are TRBV29-1 and TRBJ2-3; 10 positions agree with TRBD2. The length of the CDR3 is 15 residues. V lost 2 bases and J lost 0; bases outside the gene matches: 2. CDR1 SQVTM and CDR2 ANQGSEA come from the germline V gene. The CDR3 is CSVERSGGSTDTQYF. For the CDR3, the DNA is TGCAGCGTTGAACGTAGCGGGGGGAGCACAGATACGCAGTATTTT.

The V call is TRBV27, the J call TRBJ2-5; 11 bases align to TRBD2. This CDR3 comprises 18 residues. The germline CDR1 and CDR2 sequences are MNHEY and SMNVEV (reference sequence). V shed 0 bases and J 5 bases; nucleotides not matched to a gene: 11. The chain's CDR3 is CASSLSATLAGEAETQYF. The CDR3, as DNA: TGTGCCAGCAGTTTATCTGCCACACTAGCGGGAGAGGCGGAGACCCAGTACTTC.

The V and J genes are TRBV10-3 and TRBJ2-7; TRBD1 agrees at 9 bases. The germline CDR1 and CDR2 sequences are ENHRY and SYGVKD. V shed 3 bases and J 0 bases; nucleotides not matched to a gene: 12. The CDR3 totals 18 residues. The CDR3, as DNA: TGTGCCATCAGTGAAAGAAAAACCGGGACAGGGATCTCCTACGAGCAGTACTTC. It is translated as CAISERKTGTGISYEQYF.

This chain links TRBV28 with TRBJ2-4, with TRBD1 matching over 9 bases. The CDR3 contains 15 residues. Germline CDR1 is MDHEN and CDR2 is SYDVKM. V gave up 2 bases and J gave up 8 bases; unmatched junction bases: 7. The CDR3 sequence: CASSLGIQGAYIQYF. Here the CDR3 DNA reads TGTGCCAGCAGTTTAGGTATACAGGGGGCGTACATTCAGTACTTC.

This chain uses TRBV19 with TRBJ1-5; D is unresolved. The germline V gene encodes CDR1 LNHDA and CDR2 SQIVND (reference sequence). V dropped 8 bases and J dropped 0 bases, with 11 bases sitting between them. The CDR3 covers 14 residues. CDR3 in DNA: TGTGCCAGTTGGGCCCGGTATAGCAATCAGCCCCAGCATTTT. Translating it yields CASWARYSNQPQHF.

The J gene is TRBJ1-3, the V gene TRBV7-9; D is perhaps TRBD1 (6 bases). The CDR3 consists of 16 residues. V was pared by 5 bases and J by 3 bases, with 17 bases between. CDR1 and CDR2 from the germline V gene are SEHNR and FQNEAQ (reference sequence). This CDR3 is CASSTNTGHGGNTIYF. DNA of the CDR3: TGTGCCAGCAGCACAAATACAGGGCACGGTGGAAACACCATATATTTT.

The J gene is TRBJ2-1, the V gene TRBV12-3 or TRBV12-4; D is unresolved. V lost 2 bases to trimming and J lost 7 bases, with 9 bases between them. The CDR3 contains 13 residues. In DNA form, the CDR3 reads TGTGCCAGCAGTTTACAAGTTTCGAATGAGCAGTTCTTC. Amino acid sequence: CASSLQVSNEQFF.

This clone was detected only a few times. The V call is TRBV5-4, the J call TRBJ1-1; D not resolved. V lost 1 base and J lost 5, with 12 bases in between. The germline CDR1 and CDR2 sequences are SGHNT and YYREEE (reference sequence). CDR3 length equals 14 residues. CDR3 bases: TGTGCCAGCAGCTTGAAGGGCGGTAGGACTGAAGCTTTCTTT. Its translation is CASSLKGGRTEAFF.

This chain links TRBV6-5 with TRBJ2-5; tentatively, D is TRBD2 (6 bases). Per the germline V gene, CDR1 is MNHEY and CDR2 is SVGAGI. Trimming removed 5 bases from V and 3 bases from J, with 13 bases in between. This CDR3 region has 14 residues. The DNA for the CDR3 is TGTGCCAGCAGTAACGCGGGGATAGAAGAGACCCAGTACTTC. This sequence encodes CASSNAGIEETQYF.

V gene TRBV2 combines with J gene TRBJ1-4; 7 nucleotides agree with TRBD1. The V gene's germline CDR1 is SNHLY and CDR2 FYNNEI. V shed 7 bases, J shed 7 bases, and the junction held 12 bases outside the gene matches. The CDR3 is made up of 15 amino acids. For the CDR3, the DNA is TGTGCCAGCAAACCCCGGACAGGCGGGAGTGAAAAACTGTTTTTT. Its translation: CASKPRTGGSEKLFF.

The V gene is TRBV4-1, the J gene TRBJ2-7, with TRBD2 matching over 11 bases. V shed 1 base, J shed 3 bases, and the junction held 2 bases outside the gene matches. The CDR3 extends over 15 amino acids. Per the germline V gene, CDR1 is MGHRA and CDR2 is YSYEKL. The CDR3 nucleotides are TGCGCCAGCAGCCAAGGAGGGACTAGCGGCTACGAGCAGTACTTC. Amino acids: CASSQGGTSGYEQYF.

This clone was counted a single time. The CDR3 sequence is CATSRAGANVLTF. CDR3 sequence (DNA): TGTGCCACCAGTAGGGCCGGGGCCAACGTCCTGACTTTC. The rearrangement uses TRBV24-1 and TRBJ2-6, with D unresolved. Germline V lookup: CDR1 KGHDR, CDR2 SFDVKD. V lost 6 bases and J 4 bases, leaving 6 bases between the germline ends. CDR3 length: 13 amino acids.

V and J are TRBV4-2 and TRBJ2-5; 7 bases are shared with TRBD1. Trimming cost V 4 bases and J 2 bases; bases outside gene matches: 7. The CDR3 length is 15 residues. The germline V gene encodes CDR1 LGHNA and CDR2 YNFKEQ. CDR3 in amino acids: CASSRSQGVQETQYF. The CDR3 coding sequence is TGTGCCAGCAGCCGAAGCCAGGGGGTGCAAGAGACCCAGTACTTC.

In DNA form, the CDR3 reads TGTGCCAGCAGTTTAAGACAGACTGCAACTAATGAAAAACTGTTTTTT. As protein: CASSLRQTATNEKLFF. The gene calls are TRBV6-5 and TRBJ1-4; a weak D match, TRBD1 (5 bases). The V end was cut by 4 bases, the J end by 0 bases, with 12 bases between. Per germline, CDR1 MNHEY and CDR2 SVGAGI. The CDR3 sequence is 16 residues long.

V gene TRBV18 combines with J gene TRBJ2-3; 11 nucleotides match TRBD2. Trimming took 0 bases from V and 2 from J; bases not matched to a gene: 10. The CDR3 extends over 19 amino acids. CDR1 and CDR2 from the germline V gene are KGHSH and LQKENI. The CDR3 loop is CASSPPTGSGLAVTDTQYF. In nucleotides, the CDR3 is TGTGCCAGCTCACCACCGACAGGGTCGGGACTAGCGGTCACAGATACGCAGTATTTT.

The V gene is TRBV4-3, the J gene TRBJ2-6; no firm D call. Between the trimmed V and J ends, which lost 3 bases and 4 bases, there was a span of 4 bases. Germline CDR1 reads LGHNA; CDR2 reads YSLEER. The CDR3 sequence is 13 residues long. In nucleotides, the CDR3 is TGCGCCAGCAGCCACGGCGGGGCCAACGTCCTGACTTTC. Its translation is CASSHGGANVLTF.